This TCR beta chain is drawn from a study of cytomegalovirus exposure and HLA in healthy donors (TCRdb year 2017). As for the study more broadly: In an earlier analysis of under 600 of the donors, 276 Gb of sequence data and approximately 120 million unique TCR beta sequences from 150 million to 200 million T cells were reported. A handful of DR-DQ haplotypes were handled as single units for association and clustering because linkage in the cohort was strong. All discovery cohort repertoires had been generated using a single sequencing platform. In an earlier analysis of 587 of the donors, high-throughput TCR beta sequencing was used to judge whether each TCR beta V gene segment behaved as functional or pseudogenic. Along with the roughly 670-subject first cohort, a separate validation cohort of around 110 different subjects was used. HLA typing included class I and class II loci at four-digit resolution. The study profiled the T cell repertoires of 666 subjects by immunosequencing and related them to cytomegalovirus serostatus. A later genetic analysis used genome-wide SNP genotypes for 398 of the 666 donors, treating that subset as a discovery cohort. In the later analysis, no new phenotypic data were used to find candidate immune exposures; instead, reliance was placed on TCR beta sequences and their occurrence across donors. The study combined high-throughput TCR immunosequencing, statistical association of individual TCRs with disease status, and machine learning to predict cytomegalovirus infection status. Donor age, sex, ethnicity and CMV serostatus were collected together with the repertoire data. The genetic ancestry cluster associated with self-reported Caucasian donors included roughly 84% of the roughly 400 genotyped donors. An early release that covered 640 HLA-typed donors contained about 300 gigabases of sequencing data and tens of millions of unique TCR sequences. Across 300 to 500 genotyped donors of the cohort, an average of about 200,000 unique TCR beta nucleotide sequences per donor were sequenced, and roughly a sixth of those sequences were non-productive. Typing coverage varied by locus: roughly 629-630 donors for A, B, C, DRB1 and DQB1; approximately 500 for DQA1; nearly 610 for DPA1; 400 to 480 for DPB1. The aim of the study was to test whether cataloging public T cell receptors could identify signatures of past pathogen exposure. In a later analysis, previously published TCR beta repertoires from several hundred donors were re-analyzed and high-resolution HLA genotyping was added so that TCR occurrence patterns could be studied.

The cohort was made up of 500 to 850 healthy bone marrow donors. Cohort members were all nominally healthy when sampled, although unrecorded immune exposures were likely present. The donor was CMV seropositive and belonged to the group of some 290 seropositive cohort members. Every donor gave a peripheral blood sample, and the peripheral blood mononuclear cells from that sample were used for TCR beta sequencing. Genomic DNA extraction from the blood cell samples was performed with the Qiagen DNeasy Blood Extraction Kit. In the case of this clone: This clone's antigen is unknown. Base qualities are not at hand, and no much larger clone is one base apart.

Via the germline V gene, CDR1 is MNHEY and CDR2 SVGAGI. The CDR3 sequence holds 13 residues, the cysteine and phenylalanine included. Only the CDR3 region is kept as DNA, spanning 39 bases read in frame from base 1. Trimming leaves V shorter by 5 bases and J shorter by 6 bases, with the junction holding 3 bases beyond the gene matches. The library was built by means of the immunoSEQ multiplex PCR assay. The multiplex PCR relied on a mix of 60 forward primers for TCR Vbeta segments and 13 reverse primers for TCR Jbeta segments. The CDR3 region of rearranged TCR beta genes was amplified from genomic DNA by a multiplex PCR assay. The Illumina HiSeq System was used to sequence the amplified TCR beta libraries as 87-base-pair reads. Regarding the original processing steps: Across the 670 or so repertoires, a later analysis counted tens of millions of unique TCR beta chains, around 11 million of which were shared by at least two donors. Raw reads were error-corrected and collapsed into unique sequences with a nearest-neighbor algorithm that merged closely related sequences to remove PCR and sequencing errors. CDR3 sequences were aligned to IMGT reference sequences to assign V, D and J gene segments. For a sequence to be retained, at least a six-nucleotide match to both a V gene segment and a J gene segment was required. Rearrangements were classified as productive when the CDR3 lacked stop codons and remained in frame with V and J, and all other rearrangements were classified as non-productive. CDR3 was defined by IMGT convention, running from the second conserved V-encoded cysteine to the conserved J-encoded phenylalanine. The earlier analysis of 587 of the donors excluded any sequence lacking an unambiguous match to a single V gene segment. In an earlier analysis of a few hundred of the donors, a V segment was called functional when productive rearrangements were above 56.7%, and segregating when the standard deviation between donors exceeded 5%. A statistical classification framework was built to diagnose cytomegalovirus status from the catalog of TCR beta chain sequences. In a later analysis, V and J genes were assigned by comparing TCR nucleotide sequences against IMGT/GENE-DB human TR gene sequences. The TCRdist pipeline was used in a later analysis to assign CDR3 sequences and most-parsimonious VDJ recombination scenarios. In a later analysis, each TCR beta chain was defined by its CDR3 amino acid sequence together with its V-gene family, and reads without a unique V-gene family were excluded. In a later analysis, around 650 highly shared, low-generation-probability nucleotide sequences were removed to address suspected cross-contamination and a sequencing artifact. For each public chain, a later analysis derived a clonal expansion index from normalized ranks of inferred template counts within each repertoire. In a later analysis, generation probabilities were computed using a VDJ recombination model fitted to out-of-frame rearrangements, and the results were checked against IGoR. In a later analysis, TCR-TCR, TCR-HLA and TCR-CMV co-occurrence was scored with hypergeometric tests, and a repertoire-size bias correction was applied to TCR pairs. A later analysis estimated false discovery rates by permuting HLA or CMV assignments 20 times. In a later analysis, co-occurring TCRs were grouped with DBSCAN, and TCRdist sequence similarity was added when clustering was performed within HLA-allele-positive subsets. Repertoires with fewer than 30,000 or more than 120,000 public chains were left out of co-occurrence clustering, as were about 5 repertoires with anomalous nucleotide sharing. The table comes from immuneACCESS by way of TCRdb, which keeps in-frame sequences with V and J called. Part of the clones is missing from these tables; in studies checked, under half for an unresolved V gene and the rest for unknown reasons. D and trimming come from the DNA, and the V and J calls and clone size come from that table. The sample contains roughly 150,000 clones, around 86% of them found a single time. Over 0.85% of the sample is held by the ten biggest clonotypes.

Overall results and qualifications from the work: The authors suggested that the approach could potentially be extended to other disease states and immunological phenotypes. Roughly uniform sequencing depth across donors was assumed in presence/absence analyses, although this assumption may not hold. The classifier was reported to diagnose cytomegalovirus status with high specificity and sensitivity in both the original cohort and the validation cohort. Some IMGT-functional V segments, including TRBV6-2 and TRBV6-3, could not be distinguished by the 87-base-pair reads and were therefore excluded. In a later analysis, several top co-occurrence clusters were reported to appear linked to parvovirus B19, influenza, CMV and Epstein-Barr virus. Because counts were too low, seventeen rarely observed V segments, including chromosome 9 orphons, were left out of the earlier analysis of 500 to 750 of the donors. In a later genetic analysis, fewer N-insertions in productive TCRs were reported among donors in an Asian-associated ancestry cluster than the roughly 640-donor mean. Specific HLA alleles were associated with 18,000 or so TCR beta sequences at a false discovery rate of 0.05 in a later analysis. In vitro tests confirmed that a few of the cytomegalovirus-associated TCR beta chains recognize cytomegalovirus antigens. A cluster of highly shared sequence variants was judged likely to represent a technical artifact of the sequencing pipeline. In a later genetic analysis, a missense DCLRE1C variant was associated with V-gene and J-gene trimming of TCR beta chains, and the association was replicated in an independent cohort. The study gave a list of 150 to 200 TCR beta chains associated with cytomegalovirus. A later analysis found that TCR association rates varied across HLA loci, with DRB1 alleles showing the most associated TCRs and HLA-C alleles the fewest. In a later analysis, most CMV-associated TCR beta chains were found to appear HLA-restricted, with HLA associations seemingly driven largely by CMV exposure. Most TCR sequences were observed very rarely across donors, whereas some public TCRs were present in many individuals. Immune exposure information for the cohort was limited to CMV serostatus. Because HLA typing was missing for some donors at each locus, association tests included only the typed subset. Linkage disequilibrium might explain the correlated functional status among segregating V segments, but an unknown experimental factor could not be ruled out. A later analysis found that HLA-associated TCR beta chains were more clonally expanded and had lower generation probabilities than equally common non-associated chains. Only TCR beta chains were sequenced in this cohort, and the absence of alpha or paired-chain data limited detectable features. Strong co-occurrence of HLA alleles, especially DR and DQ, made assigning TCR associations to individual alleles difficult. A further reported finding was that TCR beta sequences accurately predicted the HLA-A and HLA-B alleles for most subjects in the first cohort. In an earlier analysis of about 540 of the donors, most TCR beta V segments were observed in productive rearrangements about 87% or about 30% of the time, broadly matching IMGT annotations.

Sequencing was performed on PBMCs. The rearranged chain carries TRBV6-5 and TRBJ1-5; the junction holds 8 bases that match TRBD1. This receptor was identified in a girl aged 2 to 9 in good health and CMV-seropositive. The CDR3 protein sequence reads: CASSAGGSQPQHF. In nucleotide form, the sequence is TGTGCCAGCAGTGCAGGGGGCAGTCAGCCCCAGCATTTT.